Detailed here is one TCR beta chain. This CDR3 is also generated by other DNA sequences in the sample. The CDR3 loop spans 15 amino acids. V lost 3 bases and J lost 3; bases outside the gene matches: 0. Germline CDR1 reads KGHSH; CDR2 reads LQKENI. These data come from a study of blood T cell repertoires in COVID-19. Across the study: Samples came from the United States, Italy and Spain, spanning acute and convalescent COVID-19.

In the study's own analysis: For nucleated cells, counts were estimated from reference gene primer amplification. The table came from immunoSEQ multiplex PCR; TCRdb's copy has only in-frame clones and leaves some out. V and J calls and clone size are as listed in that table; D and trimming were resolved from the DNA. The sample consists of over 200,000 clones, roughly 80% of them appearing once. The J gene is TRBJ2-5, the V gene TRBV18; 14 bases line up with TRBD2. This receptor was identified in a human donor in a cohort sampled during active COVID-19. The sequencing sample was made of peripheral blood. CDR3 nucleotides: TGTGCCAGCTCACCGGGACTAGCGGGAGAAGAGACCCAGTACTTC. It encodes CASSPGLAGEETQYF.